The entry below describes one T cell receptor beta chain. The sample is drawn from a study of CD8 T cells in Susac syndrome. The junction had 5 bases not matched to a gene; V was cut back by 6 bases and J by 3 bases. This CDR3 is 16 amino acids long. RNA totalling roughly 0.5 to 1 ug underwent reverse transcription with random hexamers. In TCRdb, the immunoSEQ multiplex PCR reads were re-called with MiXCR into one record per CDR3 protein. The data contain some 130,000 distinct CDR3 sequences, roughly 76% of them singletons. The source of this sequence is a human donor with multiple sclerosis. This chain uses TRBV12-3 or TRBV12-4 with TRBJ2-2; 12 bases match TRBD2. Sequencing was done on a sample of CD8+ T cells from PBMCs. The CDR3 sequence: CASRTSGSRDTGELFF. CDR3 coding DNA: TGTGCCAGCAGGACTAGCGGGAGTCGTGACACCGGGGAGCTGTTTTTT.